Listed here are 8 T cell receptor beta chains from one sample, sequenced in a study of blood T cell repertoires in COVID-19. Assay used: immunoSEQ multiplex PCR; TCRdb lists only in-frame clones, some missing. The sample holds 78,000 or so clones, around four fifths seen once. Sequencing was done on a sample of peripheral blood. All receptors come from a human donor in a cohort sampled during active COVID-19.

This clone appeared a few times. The rearrangement joins TRBV5-1 to TRBJ1-3, with 7 nucleotides matching TRBD1. V shed 5 bases, J shed 2 bases, and the junction held 4 bases outside the gene matches. Germline V CDR1 and CDR2: SGHRS, YFSETQ. The CDR3 consists of 14 residues. CDR3 DNA sequence: TGCGCCAGCAGACCGACAGGGACTGGAAACACCATATATTTT. Amino acid sequence: CASRPTGTGNTIYF.

The J gene is TRBJ1-1, the V gene TRBV19; TRBD1 agrees at 8 bases. Germline V gene sequence: CDR1 LNHDA, CDR2 SQIVND (reference sequence). The CDR3 spans 12 residues. This chain's CDR3 is CGAGGMGTEAFF. The CDR3 DNA is TGTGGAGCAGGGGGCATGGGAACTGAAGCTTTCTTT.

This clone was seen more than once but under ten times. J is TRBJ2-1 and V is TRBV11-2; TRBD2 matches at 13 bases. From germline, CDR1 is SGHAT and CDR2 FQNNGV. V was pared by 3 bases and J by 0 bases, with 2 bases of the junction left unmatched. This CDR3 has 17 residues. The CDR3 region is CASSLTSGGISYNEQFF. The CDR3 nucleotides are TGTGCCAGCAGCTTGACTAGCGGGGGGATCTCCTACAATGAGCAGTTCTTC.

The chain links TRBV9 to TRBJ2-3; 12 nucleotides line up with TRBD2. This CDR3 is 16 amino acids long. CDR1 and CDR2 (germline): SGDLS, YYNGEE. Trimming removed 1 base from V and 6 bases from J; junction bases left unmatched: 6. The CDR3 loop reads CASSVTSGGQRDTQYF. CDR3 bases: TGTGCCAGCAGCGTAACTAGCGGGGGGCAGCGGGATACGCAGTATTTT. Based on the CDR3 plus reference TRBV9 and TRBJ2-3, the full variable domain is DSGVTQTPKHLITATGQRVTLRCSPRSGDLSVYWYQQSLDQGLQFLIQYYNGEERAKGNILERFSAQQFPDLHSELNLSSLELGDSALYFCASSVTSGGQRDTQYFGPGTRLTVL.

V is TRBV7-9 and J is TRBJ1-1; 8 bases are a match to TRBD1. This CDR3 spans 14 amino acids. CDR1 SEHNR and CDR2 FQNEAQ come from the germline V gene (reference sequence). The trim removed 5 bases at V and 5 bases at J, leaving 7 bases unmatched. CDR3 amino acids: CASSDRGRGTEAFF. CDR3 coding DNA: TGTGCCAGCAGCGACAGGGGAAGAGGTACTGAAGCTTTCTTT.

V and J are TRBV28 and TRBJ1-1; D not resolved. CDR3 length: 13 residues. V was cut by 6 bases and J by 1 base, with 9 bases left in between. From germline, CDR1 is MDHEN and CDR2 SYDVKM. CDR3 nucleotide sequence: TGTGCCAGCAGCCCCGCCGGGAACACTGAAGCTTTCTTT. As protein: CASSPAGNTEAFF.

The V gene is TRBV6-5, the J gene TRBJ1-6; perhaps TRBD1 as D (6 bases). V lost 2 bases and J lost 8, with 13 bases in between. CDR1 and CDR2 from the germline V gene are MNHEY and SVGAGI. This CDR3 has 15 residues. The CDR3 DNA reads as TGTGCCAGCAGTTACCGTGAAGGGGGATATTCACCCCTCCACTTT. Protein sequence: CASSYREGGYSPLHF.

This chain links TRBV5-1 with TRBJ2-1; 9 bases are a match to TRBD1. The CDR3 totals 13 residues. V gave up 3 bases and J gave up 7 bases; unmatched junction bases: 2. The V gene's germline CDR1 is SGHRS and CDR2 YFSETQ. Written as DNA, the CDR3 is TGCGCCAGCAGCTCCGGGACAGGGAATGAGCAGTTCTTC. Translation gives CASSSGTGNEQFF.